The present T cell receptor beta chain was sequenced within a study of cytomegalovirus exposure and HLA in healthy donors. PCR amplification relied on 60 Vbeta primers (plus 13 Jbeta primers). Method: immunoSEQ multiplex PCR; TCRdb's copy keeps in-frame clones and lacks some. The table includes about 88,000 clones, more than 80% detected once. Study-level results: The study designated 150 or so TCR beta chains cytomegalovirus-associated.

With respect to this clone: Its antigen is undetermined.

The sequenced sample consisted of PBMCs. This sequence was found in a man aged 18-30 years in good health and CMV-seronegative.

DNA for the CDR3: TGTGCCAGCAGCTTGGTAGCGGGAGAGTCCTACGAGCAGTACTTC. Translation: CASSLVAGESYEQYF. V gene TRBV11-2 combines with J gene TRBJ2-7, with 9 bases identical to TRBD2. The germline V gene has CDR1 SGHAT and CDR2 FQNNGV. J was trimmed by 1 base and V by 3 bases; bases with no gene match: 4. This CDR3 is built from 15 residues.